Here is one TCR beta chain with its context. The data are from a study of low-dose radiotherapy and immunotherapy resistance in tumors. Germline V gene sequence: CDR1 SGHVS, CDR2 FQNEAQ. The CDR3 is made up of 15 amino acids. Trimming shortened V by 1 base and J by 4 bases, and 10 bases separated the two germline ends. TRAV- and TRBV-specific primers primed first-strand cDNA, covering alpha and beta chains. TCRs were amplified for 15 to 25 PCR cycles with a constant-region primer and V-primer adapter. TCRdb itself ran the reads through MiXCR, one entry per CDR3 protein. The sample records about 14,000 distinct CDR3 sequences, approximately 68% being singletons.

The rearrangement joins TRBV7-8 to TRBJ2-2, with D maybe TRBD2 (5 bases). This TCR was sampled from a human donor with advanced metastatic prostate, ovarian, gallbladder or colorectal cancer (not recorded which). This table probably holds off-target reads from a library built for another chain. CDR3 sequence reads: CASSLVLAGTGELFF. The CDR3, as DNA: TGTGCCAGCAGCTTAGTGCTAGCCGGCACCGGGGAGCTGTTTTTT.